This TCR beta chain was identified during a study of T cell responses to AZD1222 COVID-19 vaccine. Remarks on this clone: Its cognate antigen is unknown.

Measured with immunoSEQ multiplex PCR; TCRdb has only the in-frame clones, and not every one. The repertoire holds 100,000 or so clones, with around 87% as singletons. Trimming left V 1 base short and J 4 bases short, with 5 bases between. The CDR3 totals 12 residues. Looked up from germline, CDR1 is MGHRA and CDR2 is YSYEKL. Study-wide findings and caveats: Across the whole spike, CD4 TCRs peaked at regions 160-218 and 743-854.

V gene TRBV4-1 combines with J gene TRBJ2-7; no firm D call. This material consisted of peripheral blood, taken on day 0 of AZD1222 vaccination. The sequence was obtained from an adult in good health. The CDR3 protein is CASSQVGYEQYF. As DNA, the CDR3 is TGCGCCAGCAGCCAAGTGGGGTACGAGCAGTACTTC.